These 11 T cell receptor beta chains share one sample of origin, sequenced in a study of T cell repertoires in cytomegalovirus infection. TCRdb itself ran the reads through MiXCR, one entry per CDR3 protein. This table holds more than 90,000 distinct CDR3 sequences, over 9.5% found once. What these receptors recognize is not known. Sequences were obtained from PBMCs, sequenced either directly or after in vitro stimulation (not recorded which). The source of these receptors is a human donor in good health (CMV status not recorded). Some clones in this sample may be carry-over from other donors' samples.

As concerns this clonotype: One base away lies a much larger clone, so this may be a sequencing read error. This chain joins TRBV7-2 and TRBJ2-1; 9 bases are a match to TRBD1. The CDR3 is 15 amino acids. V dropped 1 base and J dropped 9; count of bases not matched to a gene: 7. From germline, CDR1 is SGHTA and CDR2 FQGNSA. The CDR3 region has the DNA TGTGCCAGCAGCTTAGTGAACAGGGGGCCGGGTGAGCAGTTCTTC. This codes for CASSLVNRGPGEQFF. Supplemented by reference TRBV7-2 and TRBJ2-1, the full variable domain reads GAGVSQSPSNKVTEKGKDVELRCDPISGHTALYWYRQSLGQGLEFLIYFQGNSAPDKSGLPSDRFSAERTGGSVSTLTIQRTQQEDSAVYLCASSLVNRGPGEQFFGPGTRLTVL.

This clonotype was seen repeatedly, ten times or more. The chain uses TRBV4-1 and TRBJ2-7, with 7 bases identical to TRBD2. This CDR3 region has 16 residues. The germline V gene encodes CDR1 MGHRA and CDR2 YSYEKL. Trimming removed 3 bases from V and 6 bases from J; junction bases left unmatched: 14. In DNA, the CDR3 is TGCGCCAGCAGCCAGACTTCTGGGCGGGGGATTATCGAGCAGTACTTC. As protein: CASSQTSGRGIIEQYF.

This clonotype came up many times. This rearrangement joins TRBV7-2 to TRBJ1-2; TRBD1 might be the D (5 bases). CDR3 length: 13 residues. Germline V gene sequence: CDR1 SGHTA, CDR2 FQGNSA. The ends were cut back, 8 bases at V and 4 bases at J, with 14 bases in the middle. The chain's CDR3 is CASSKDTGYGYTF. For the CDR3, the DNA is TGTGCCAGCTCAAAGGACACGGGCTATGGCTACACCTTC.

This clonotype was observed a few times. The CDR3 sequence: CASSQLTSGATNTEAFF. The DNA of the CDR3 is TGCGCCAGCAGCCAACTGACTTCGGGGGCGACGAACACTGAAGCTTTCTTT. This chain uses TRBV4-3 with TRBJ1-1, with a weak D call TRBD1 (6 bases). Germline lookup yields CDR1 LGHNA and CDR2 YSLEER. CDR3 length: 17 residues. Trimming removed 2 bases from V and 1 base from J, with 17 bases in between.

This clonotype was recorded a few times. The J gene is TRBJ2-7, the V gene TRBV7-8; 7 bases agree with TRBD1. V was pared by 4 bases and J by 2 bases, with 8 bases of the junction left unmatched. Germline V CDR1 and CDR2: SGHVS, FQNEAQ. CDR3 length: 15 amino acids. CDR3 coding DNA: TGTGCCAGCAGCTCGCCGACAGGGTCTCCCTACGAGCAGTACGTC. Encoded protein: CASSSPTGSPYEQYV.

CDR3 residues: CASSQDQTPSPLHF. CDR3 nucleotide sequence: TGTGCCAGCAGCCAAGATCAGACCCCAAGCCCCCTCCACTTT. J is TRBJ1-6 and V is TRBV3-1; D is undetermined. This CDR3 is built from 14 residues. V dropped 0 bases and J dropped 13 bases, with 13 bases sitting between them. Looked up from germline, CDR1 is LGHDT and CDR2 is YNNKEL (reference sequence). Full variable domain (remainder filled in from reference TRBV3-1 and TRBJ1-6): DTAVSQTPKYLVTQMGNDKSIKCEQNLGHDTMYWYKQDSKKFLKIMFSYNNKELIINETVPNRFSPKSPDKAHLNLHINSLELGDSAVYFCASSQDQTPSPLHFGNGTRLTVT.

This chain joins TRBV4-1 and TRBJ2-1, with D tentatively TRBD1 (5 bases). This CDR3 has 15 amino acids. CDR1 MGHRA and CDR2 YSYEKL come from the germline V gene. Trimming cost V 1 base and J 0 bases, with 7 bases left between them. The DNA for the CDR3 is TGCGCCAGCAGCCAAGTTGACAGCTCCTACAATGAGCAGTTCTTC. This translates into CASSQVDSSYNEQFF.

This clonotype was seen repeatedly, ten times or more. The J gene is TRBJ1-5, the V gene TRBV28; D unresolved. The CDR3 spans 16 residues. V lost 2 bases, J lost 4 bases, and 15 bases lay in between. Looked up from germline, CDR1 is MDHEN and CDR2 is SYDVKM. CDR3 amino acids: CASSLVPGKTNQPQHF. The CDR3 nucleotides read TGTGCCAGCAGTTTAGTCCCAGGTAAAACTAATCAGCCCCAGCATTTT.

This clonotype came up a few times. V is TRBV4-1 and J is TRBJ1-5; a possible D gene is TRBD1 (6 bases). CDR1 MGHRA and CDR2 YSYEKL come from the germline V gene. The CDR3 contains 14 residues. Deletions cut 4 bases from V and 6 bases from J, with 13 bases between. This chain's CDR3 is CASSRAGAAQPQHF. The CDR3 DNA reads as TGCGCCAGCAGCCGGGCAGGGGCGGCTCAGCCCCAGCATTTT.

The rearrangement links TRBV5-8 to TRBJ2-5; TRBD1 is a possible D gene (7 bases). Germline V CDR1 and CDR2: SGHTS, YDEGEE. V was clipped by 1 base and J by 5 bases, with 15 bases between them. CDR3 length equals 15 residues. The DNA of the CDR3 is TGTGCCAGCAGCTTGTCCGGGGGACAGTACGAGACCCAGTACTTC. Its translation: CASSLSGGQYETQYF.

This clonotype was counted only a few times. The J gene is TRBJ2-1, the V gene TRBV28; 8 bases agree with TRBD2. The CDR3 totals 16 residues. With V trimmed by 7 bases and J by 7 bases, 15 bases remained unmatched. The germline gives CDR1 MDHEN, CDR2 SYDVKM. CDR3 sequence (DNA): TGTGCCAGCAAAGATACTAGCGGAAACGATTGGAATGAGCAGTTCTTC. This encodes CASKDTSGNDWNEQFF.